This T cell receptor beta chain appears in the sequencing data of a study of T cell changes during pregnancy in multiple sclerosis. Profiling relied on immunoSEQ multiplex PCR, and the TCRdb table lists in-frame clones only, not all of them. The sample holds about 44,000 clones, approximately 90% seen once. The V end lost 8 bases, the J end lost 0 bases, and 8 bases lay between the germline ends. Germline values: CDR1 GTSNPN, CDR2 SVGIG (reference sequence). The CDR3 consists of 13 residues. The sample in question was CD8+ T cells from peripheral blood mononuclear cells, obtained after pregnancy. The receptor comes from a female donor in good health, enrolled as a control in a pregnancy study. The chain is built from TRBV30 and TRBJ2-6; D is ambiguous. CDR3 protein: CAARFSGANVLTF. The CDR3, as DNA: TGTGCCGCCAGGTTCTCTGGGGCCAACGTCCTGACTTTC.